The 10 T cell receptor beta chains listed next were all sequenced from one sample in a study of T-cell reconstitution after alpha-beta-depleted transplantation in children. Preparation of the TCRbeta library was carried out with unique molecular identifiers. Via MiXCR, TCRdb re-called the PCR reads, giving one row per CDR3 protein. Of approximately 1,000,000 distinct CDR3 sequences in the sample, roughly 29% are singletons; the top ten hold under 30%. The source was PBMCs, mostly from graft donor cells, collected 360 days after TCRalphabeta/CD19-depleted stem cell transplant. These receptors all come from a boy less than two years old who had a stem cell transplant for SCID, so the T cells may come from the graft donor.

V gene TRBV10-3 combines with J gene TRBJ2-7, with D possibly TRBD2 on 6 matching bases. The CDR3 contains 16 residues. From germline, CDR1 is ENHRY and CDR2 SYGVKD. V lost 2 bases to trimming and J lost 2 bases, with 16 bases between them. The CDR3 DNA reads TGTGCCATCAGTGAGGCCGGGGGACTGCTAACCTACGAGCAGTACTTC. Protein: CAISEAGGLLTYEQYF.

The chain employs TRBV9 and TRBJ2-3, with TRBD2 as a possible D gene (7 bases). The CDR3 sequence is 14 residues long. Trimming shortened V by 6 bases and J by 2 bases, and 13 bases separated the two germline ends. Germline V lookup: CDR1 SGDLS, CDR2 YYNGEE. DNA of the CDR3: TGTGCCAGCACGAGGCGGGGGCACACAGATACGCAGTATTTT. Protein: CASTRRGHTDTQYF.

This chain joins TRBV12-3 or TRBV12-4 and TRBJ1-1, with D uncertain. Trimming left V 6 bases short and J 3 bases short, with 20 bases between. The CDR3 length is 16 residues. The CDR3 region has the DNA TGTGCCAGCAGCCCCGAACTTACGATAACAGACACTGAAGCTTTCTTT. It translates to CASSPELTITDTEAFF.

The chain is built from TRBV6-2 or TRBV6-3 and TRBJ2-3, with D hard to call. CDR1 and CDR2 from the germline V gene are MNHEY and SVGEGT. Trimming took off 6 bases at V and 2 bases at J, with 15 bases between the two ends. The CDR3 contains 15 residues. The CDR3 DNA follows: TGTGCCAGCAGCAGGTTGGAGCTACTCACAGATACGCAGTATTTT. Translating gives CASSRLELLTDTQYF.

The chain couples TRBV4-1 to TRBJ2-3; D is undetermined. This CDR3 contains 14 residues. Deletions cut 3 bases from V and 2 bases from J, with 9 bases between. Germline assignment: CDR1 MGHRA and CDR2 YSYEKL. In DNA form, the CDR3 reads TGCGCCAGCAGCCACGGGCCCACCACAGATACGCAGTATTTT. Protein sequence: CASSHGPTTDTQYF.

The chain carries TRBV25-1 and TRBJ1-4, with D tentatively TRBD1 (6 bases). Trimming pared 0 bases from V and 6 bases from J, leaving 11 bases between. The CDR3 has 15 residues. Germline V gene data show CDR1 as MGHDK and CDR2 as SYGVNS. The chain's CDR3 is CASSEYRAGDEKLFF. DNA for the CDR3: TGTGCCAGCAGTGAATACAGGGCAGGGGATGAAAAACTGTTTTTT.

A single count supports this clonotype. V is TRBV12-3 or TRBV12-4 and J is TRBJ2-5; 9 bases match TRBD2. Losses at the gene ends were 5 bases for V and 4 bases for J; bases not matched to a gene: 11. The CDR3 length is 16 residues. CDR3 sequence: CASSPPAGGRVETQYF. The CDR3 DNA reads as TGTGCCAGCAGTCCCCCGGCGGGGGGGCGCGTAGAGACCCAGTACTTC.

V gene TRBV15 combines with J gene TRBJ2-4; 11 nucleotides align to TRBD2. Trimming took 4 bases from V and 0 from J; bases not matched to a gene: 11. Germline lookup yields CDR1 LNHNV and CDR2 YYDKDF (reference sequence). The CDR3 runs to 19 residues. The CDR3 loop is CATSNDPGTSGLAKNIQYF. The CDR3 region has the DNA TGTGCCACCAGCAACGACCCCGGGACTAGCGGATTAGCCAAAAACATTCAGTACTTC.

The sample holds a few counts of this clonotype. This chain uses TRBV20-1 with TRBJ2-3; D not certain. The V end was cut by 4 bases, the J end by 2 bases, with 10 bases between. The CDR3 consists of 13 residues. The V gene's germline CDR1 is DFQATT and CDR2 SNEGSKA (reference sequence). This CDR3 is CSAIWGITDTQYF. Written as DNA, the CDR3 is TGCAGTGCTATCTGGGGTATCACAGATACGCAGTATTTT.

This chain joins TRBV18 and TRBJ1-2; D uncertain. The length of the CDR3 is 16 residues. Trimming took off 2 bases at V and 5 bases at J, with 18 bases between the two ends. Germline V gene data show CDR1 as KGHSH and CDR2 as LQKENI. Written as DNA, the CDR3 is TGTGCCAGCTCACCAAGGTCGGAGGGCTTTCTATATGGCTACACCTTC. It specifies CASSPRSEGFLYGYTF.